This T cell receptor (beta chain) derives from a study of T-cell memory formation after mild COVID-19. Study as a whole: TCR clustering was largely donor specific.

About this clonotype itself: Its specificity is unknown.

Using its own MiXCR run on the 5' RACE reads, TCRdb lists one record per CDR3 protein. The sample holds about 320,000 distinct CDR3 sequences, more than 13% seen once. There are 13 residues in the CDR3. The germline CDR1 and CDR2 sequences are LGHNA and YNFKEQ. V lost 1 base and J lost 7, with 8 bases in between. Whole-study findings and limits: Contracting CD8+ clones were enriched in EMRA, CD4+ mainly in CM and EM.

The genes are TRBV4-2 and TRBJ1-3; D remains unclear. The sequencing input was PBMCs or a T cell subset sorted from them (not recorded which). The clonotype was recovered from a man aged 18 to 29 who had mild COVID-19 (a few samples of this study predate the infection). Cell type and time point are not known. The CDR3 nucleotides are TGTGCCAGCAGCCAAGGCCGTGATAACACCATATATTTT. Its translation is CASSQGRDNTIYF.